The rows below give T cell receptor beta chains drawn from one sample of a study of siplizumab effects on memory and regulatory T cells. Profiling relied on immunoSEQ multiplex PCR, and the TCRdb table lists in-frame clones only, not all of them. Among about 110,000 clones listed, roughly 90% were seen once. Sequenced sample: CD4+ T cells sorted from blood. Every receptor here comes from a human donor in good health. Both conserved end residues are part of each CDR3. The order of the fields is clone size, D gene, J gene, CDR3 length, V gene, CDR3 DNA, CDR3 protein. The D gene is left open where the match is weak. The listing skips clone size in some rows; elsewhere it reads once, few, many or a size class.

once	.	TRBJ2-3	13	TRBV14	TGTGCCAGCAGCCAAAACCCAGGGGATCCGCAGTATTTT	CASSQNPGDPQYF
.	TRBD1	TRBJ1-2	17	TRBV7-9	TGTGCCAGCAGCTTAGAGGGGGCGCGGGCCGGGGCCTATGGCTACACCTTC	CASSLEGARAGAYGYTF
.	.	TRBJ1-3	19	TRBV15	TGTGCCACCAGCAGAGATTTGGGGGCGGGGGCGCTGAGGAGAAACACCATATATTTT	CATSRDLGAGALRRNTIYF
.	TRBD1	TRBJ2-1	15	TRBV11-2	TGTGCCAGCAGAGAACAGGGGGGCCAGTACAATGAGCAGTTCTTC	CASREQGGQYNEQFF
few	TRBD1	TRBJ1-2	13	TRBV6-5	TGTGCCAGCAGCCCACCCAGGGGGATTGGCTACACCTTC	CASSPPRGIGYTF
few	TRBD1	TRBJ1-2	15	TRBV28	TGTGCCAGCAGTCAAACCTCGACAGGGAGAAATGGCTACACCTTC	CASSQTSTGRNGYTF
.	TRBD1	TRBJ2-3	16	TRBV7-3	TGTGCCAGCAGCTCAAGGGGGCCACCATCCACAGATACGCAGTATTTT	CASSSRGPPSTDTQYF
.	TRBD2	TRBJ2-2	18	TRBV7-6	TGTGCCAGCAGCTTATTGCCCTTACTAGCGGGGGCTACCGGGGAGCTGTTTTTT	CASSLLPLLAGATGELFF
.	.	TRBJ1-6	16	TRBV2	TGTGCCAGCAGTGAGGAAAGGACGGTCTACGGTTCACCCCTCCACTTT	CASSEERTVYGSPLHF
.	TRBD2	TRBJ2-3	15	TRBV5-1	TGCGCCAGCAGCCCGACTAGCGGCCCGACAGATACGCAGTATTTT	CASSPTSGPTDTQYF
.	.	TRBJ1-3	15	TRBV5-1	TGCGCCAGCAGCTTGACGTGGGGGGCTGGAAACACCATATATTTT	CASSLTWGAGNTIYF
.	TRBD2	TRBJ2-7	18	TRBV7-2	TGTGCCAGCAGCCCCTCGGACACCCGGACTAGCGGGTCCGGATGGCAGTACTTC	CASSPSDTRTSGSGWQYF
few	TRBD1	TRBJ1-1	15	TRBV6-5	TGTGCCAGCAGTTACTCCCGACAGGGGCTATTTGAAGCTTTCTTT	CASSYSRQGLFEAFF
.	TRBD1	TRBJ1-5	13	TRBV28	TGTGCCAGCAGTCTCAGGGGGAAGCAGCCCCAGCATTTT	CASSLRGKQPQHF
once	.	TRBJ1-2	16	TRBV5-6	TGTGCCAGCAGCTTGGTAGGAGGACAAATTTTCTATGGCTACACCTTC	CASSLVGGQIFYGYTF
.	.	TRBJ2-5	15	TRBV29-1	TGCAGCGTTGAAGGGGCCAGGGGAATTGGAGAGACCCAGTACTTC	CSVEGARGIGETQYF
few	.	TRBJ1-1	15	TRBV21-1	TGTGCCAGCAGCAGAGGTCCCGGGACAGGGACTGAAGCTTTCTTT	CASSRGPGTGTEAFF
.	TRBD1	TRBJ2-7	15	TRBV2	TGTGCCAGCAGGCGGACGAGACAGGGTGACTACGAGCAGTACTTC	CASRRTRQGDYEQYF
.	.	TRBJ1-1	12	TRBV10-3	TGTGCCATCAGTATGACAAACACTGAAGCTTTCTTT	CAISMTNTEAFF
.	.	TRBJ2-1	16	TRBV14	TGTGCCAGCAGCCGCGGACTGGCCAGCTCCTACAATGAGCAGTTCTTC	CASSRGLASSYNEQFF
once	TRBD1	TRBJ1-2	14	TRBV6-5	TGTGCCAGCAGTCAAACAGGGGTCTATGGCGGCTACACCTTC	CASSQTGVYGGYTF
once	.	TRBJ1-2	14	TRBV11-1	TGTGCCAGCAGCTTAGAACCGGGCAACTATGGCTACACCTTC	CASSLEPGNYGYTF
few	.	TRBJ1-5	13	TRBV2	TGTGCCAGCATGGAAAGGCGCAATCAGCCCCAGCATTTT	CASMERRNQPQHF
.	.	TRBJ1-1	12	TRBV6-5	TGTGCCAGCAGGCCTCCAGAACCTAAAGCTTTCTTT	CASRPPEPKAFF
.	.	TRBJ2-7	13	TRBV7-3	TGTGCCAGCAGCTTAACTTCCAGGCACGAGCAGTACTTC	CASSLTSRHEQYF
once	.	TRBJ1-1	12	TRBV6-5	TGTGCCAGCAGTTCAGGGCCAACTGAAGCTTTCTTT	CASSSGPTEAFF
.	.	TRBJ2-2	16	TRBV21-1	TGTGCCAGCAGCAAAGAGGCGGGAACGAACACCGGGGAGCTGTTTTTT	CASSKEAGTNTGELFF
.	.	TRBJ1-2	12	TRBV19	TGTGCCAGTAGCCCCCGATGGGGGGGCTACACCTTC	CASSPRWGGYTF
.	.	TRBJ2-7	14	TRBV5-1	TGCGCCAGCAGCTTGACAGGGAGCTCCTACGAGCAGTACTTC	CASSLTGSSYEQYF
once	TRBD1	TRBJ1-3	17	TRBV2	TGTGCCAGCGGACACCAAGCGGGACAGGGGAATGGAAACACCATATATTTT	CASGHQAGQGNGNTIYF
.	.	TRBJ2-7	15	TRBV6-5	TGTGCCAGCAGTTACTCGGGTCCTCCCGGCCACGAGCAGTACTTC	CASSYSGPPGHEQYF
.	.	TRBJ1-2	14	TRBV6-5	TGTGCCAGCAGCAACCGGGACACCCATGGAGGCTACACCTTC	CASSNRDTHGGYTF
.	TRBD1	TRBJ2-7	15	TRBV10-3	TGTGCCATCAGTGAGTCGAGTCAGGGGGTGAAAGAGCAGTACTTC	CAISESSQGVKEQYF
.	.	TRBJ2-7	16	TRBV9	TGTGCCAGCAGCGTAGGTGGACAACAACCTTCCTACGAGCAGTACTTC	CASSVGGQQPSYEQYF
.	TRBD2	TRBJ2-3	15	TRBV7-2	TGTGCCAGCAAAAGAAGACTAGCGGGCACAGATACGCAGTATTTT	CASKRRLAGTDTQYF
.	.	TRBJ2-7	14	TRBV7-3	TGTGCCAGCAGCCCTCACCCCGCATCCTACGAGCAGTACTTC	CASSPHPASYEQYF